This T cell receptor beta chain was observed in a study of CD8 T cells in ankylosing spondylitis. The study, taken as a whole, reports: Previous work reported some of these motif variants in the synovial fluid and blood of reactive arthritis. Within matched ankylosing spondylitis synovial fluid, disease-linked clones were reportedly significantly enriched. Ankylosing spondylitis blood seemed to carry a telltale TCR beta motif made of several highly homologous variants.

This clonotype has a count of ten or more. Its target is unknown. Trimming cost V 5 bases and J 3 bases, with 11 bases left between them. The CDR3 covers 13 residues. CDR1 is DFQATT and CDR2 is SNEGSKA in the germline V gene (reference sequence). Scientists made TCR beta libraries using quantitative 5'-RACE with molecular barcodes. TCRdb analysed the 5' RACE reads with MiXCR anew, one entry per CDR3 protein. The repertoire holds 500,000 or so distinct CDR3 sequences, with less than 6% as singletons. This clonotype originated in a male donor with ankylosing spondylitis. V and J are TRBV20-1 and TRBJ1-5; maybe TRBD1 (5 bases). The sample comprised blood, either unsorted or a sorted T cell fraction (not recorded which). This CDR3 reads CSAPRDPNQPQHF. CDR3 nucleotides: TGCAGTGCTCCACGGGACCCCAATCAGCCCCAGCATTTT.